These 21 T cell receptor beta chains were all obtained from the same sample, sequenced in a study of blood T cells in healthy people across ages. Sample-barcoded 5' priming and a J-beta primer mix drove a second PCR of roughly 7 to 11 cycles. TCRdb re-called the 5' RACE reads with MiXCR, one entry per CDR3 protein. The sample contains around 870,000 distinct CDR3 sequences, 25% to 30% of which appear only once. Sample: blood. The origin of the receptors is a woman aged 80 or over in good health.

This clonotype was seen ten or more times. The chain links TRBV20-1 to TRBJ2-3; D not resolved. Germline CDR1 reads DFQATT; CDR2 reads SNEGSKA (reference sequence). Trimming took off 7 bases at V and 2 bases at J, with 22 bases between the two ends. The length of the CDR3 is 16 residues. The CDR3 is CSVKLRRLHITDTQYF. CDR3 in DNA: TGCAGTGTAAAGTTACGCAGACTTCATATCACAGATACGCAGTATTTT.

In this sample, this clonotype turned up a few times. V is TRBV20-1 and J is TRBJ2-5, with 14 bases fitting TRBD2. Germline lookup yields CDR1 DFQATT and CDR2 SNEGSKA (reference sequence). The trim removed 1 base at V and 7 bases at J, leaving 5 bases unmatched. CDR3 size: 15 residues. The CDR3 sequence is CSARGTSGGTGTQYF. CDR3 bases: TGCAGTGCTAGAGGGACTAGCGGGGGGACAGGGACCCAGTACTTC.

The chain links TRBV20-1 to TRBJ1-1; 8 bases map to TRBD1. The CDR3 is made up of 15 amino acids. The germline gives CDR1 DFQATT, CDR2 SNEGSKA (reference sequence). V gave up 1 base and J gave up 4 bases; unmatched junction bases: 8. CDR3 sequence (DNA): TGCAGTGCTAGAGTTCGTGGGACAGGTATCACTGAAGCTTTCTTT. Protein sequence: CSARVRGTGITEAFF.

The chain joins TRBV2 to TRBJ2-5; 8 bases are shared with TRBD2. With V trimmed by 7 bases and J by 2 bases, 6 bases remained unmatched. The CDR3 loop spans 14 amino acids. Germline CDR1 is SNHLY and CDR2 is FYNNEI. CDR3 nucleotides: TGTGCCAGCAATACGGGAGGGGAACAAGAGACCCAGTACTTC. Its protein is CASNTGGEQETQYF.

This clonotype has only a few counts. The rearrangement uses TRBV2 and TRBJ1-2, with D perhaps matching TRBD1 (5 bases). V lost 6 bases, J lost 2 bases, and 10 bases lay in between. The CDR3 loop spans 13 amino acids. Germline CDR1 reads SNHLY; CDR2 reads FYNNEI. The CDR3 DNA is TGTGCCAGCAGCGATGGGGGGAACTATGGCTACACCTTC. Its protein is CASSDGGNYGYTF.

This clonotype appeared many times. This chain joins TRBV2 and TRBJ1-6; D gene ambiguous. Germline loops: CDR1 SNHLY, CDR2 FYNNEI. Trimming cost V 8 bases and J 8 bases, with 10 bases left between them. CDR3 length equals 12 residues. The CDR3 DNA reads as TGTGCCAGCCGGGATTTTCATTCACCCCTCCACTTT. It yields the protein CASRDFHSPLHF.

Notes on this clonotype: A much larger clone sits a single nucleotide away, making a read error possible. The chain recombines TRBV7-9 with TRBJ1-2; perhaps TRBD1 as D (6 bases). The ends were cut back, 2 bases at V and 6 bases at J, with 13 bases in the middle. The V gene's germline CDR1 is SEHNR and CDR2 FQNEAQ (reference sequence). This CDR3 has 14 residues. The CDR3 coding sequence is TGTGCCAGCAGCTTACCGGACAGAGGCCATGGCTACACCTTC. Protein sequence: CASSLPDRGHGYTF.

The sample holds many counts of this clonotype. The CDR3 region is CASSQTLGQGRNNEQFF. CDR3 in DNA: TGTGCCAGCAGCCAGACTTTAGGACAGGGTCGGAACAATGAGCAGTTCTTC. The V call is TRBV7-2, the J call TRBJ2-1, with 8 nucleotides matching TRBD1. The germline CDR1 and CDR2 sequences are SGHTA and FQGNSA. Trimming took 5 bases from V and 5 from J; bases not matched to a gene: 14. The length of the CDR3 is 17 residues.

In this sample, this clonotype turned up many times. The J gene is TRBJ2-3, the V gene TRBV29-1; the D is unclear. V was shortened by 4 bases and J by 2 bases, with 4 bases between the two germline ends. The CDR3 runs to 11 residues. Germline V gene sequence: CDR1 SQVTM, CDR2 ANQGSEA. CDR3 in amino acids: CSVGPTDTQYF. CDR3 coding DNA: TGCAGCGTTGGCCCCACAGATACGCAGTATTTT.

The sample holds many counts of this clonotype. V gene TRBV4-3 combines with J gene TRBJ1-5, with TRBD1 identical over 9 bases. The CDR3 totals 16 residues. Germline V lookup: CDR1 LGHNA, CDR2 YSLEER. The junction had 13 bases not matched to a gene; V was cut back by 4 bases and J by 9 bases. CDR3 residues: CASSLGVGTGTWPQHF. The CDR3 nucleotides read TGCGCCAGCAGCCTAGGGGTCGGGACAGGGACATGGCCCCAGCATTTT.

This clonotype has ten or more counts. The J gene is TRBJ2-7, the V gene TRBV12-3 or TRBV12-4; weak D call: TRBD1 (5 bases). The CDR3 covers 14 residues. V lost 6 bases, J lost 3 bases, and 15 bases lay in between. The CDR3 reads CASRATEQGYEQYF. In DNA, the CDR3 is TGTGCCAGCAGAGCCACAGAGCAGGGCTACGAGCAGTACTTC.

This chain joins TRBV12-3 or TRBV12-4 and TRBJ2-3, with TRBD2 identical over 7 bases. The CDR3 is made up of 15 amino acids. V lost 8 bases to trimming and J lost 0 bases; unmatched junction nucleotides: 8. This chain's CDR3 is CASLTGGTSTDTQYF. The CDR3 DNA reads TGTGCCAGCTTAACCGGGGGGACTAGCACAGATACGCAGTATTTT.

This clonotype was found many times. This sequence joins TRBV4-3 and TRBJ2-7, with TRBD1 matching 7 bases. This CDR3 region has 17 residues. The germline CDR1 and CDR2 sequences are LGHNA and YSLEER. With 1 base clipped from V and 2 bases from J, the junction kept 11 bases outside the gene matches. For the CDR3, the DNA is TGCGCCAGCAGCCAAGTCATGGGGCAGGGGGTGGCCTACGAGCAGTACTTC. Translated, it gives CASSQVMGQGVAYEQYF.

The gene calls are TRBV6-5 and TRBJ1-6, with 10 bases that match TRBD1. The CDR3 is 14 residues long. With V trimmed by 3 bases and J by 9 bases, 2 bases remained unmatched. Germline CDR1 MNHEY, CDR2 SVGAGI. The CDR3 here is CASSYGTGVSPLHF. CDR3 nucleotide sequence: TGTGCCAGCAGTTATGGGACAGGGGTTTCACCCCTCCACTTT.

About this clonotype itself: Being one base from a much bigger clone, this may be a read error. V and J are TRBV6-5 and TRBJ2-7, with D unclear. Germline CDR1 MNHEY, CDR2 SVGAGI. The CDR3 sequence is 14 residues long. CDR3 nucleotide sequence: TGTGCCAACAGTTACCGGGCCGGCTCCTACGAGCAGTACTTC. Translating it yields CANSYRAGSYEQYF.

This clonotype was observed many times. The chain employs TRBV24-1 and TRBJ2-3; D call uncertain. The germline V gene has CDR1 KGHDR and CDR2 SFDVKD. The CDR3 has 14 residues. Trimming left V 5 bases short and J 1 base short, with 9 bases between. DNA for the CDR3: TGTGCCACCAGTGTAAGCATGGGCACAGATACGCAGTATTTT. Amino acid sequence: CATSVSMGTDTQYF.

This clonotype was observed many times. This CDR3 reads CASSFTSGGYNEQFF. Written as DNA, the CDR3 is TGTGCCAGCAGCTTTACTAGCGGGGGCTACAATGAGCAGTTCTTC. The gene calls are TRBV7-8 and TRBJ2-1; 11 nucleotides agree with TRBD2. Germline CDR1 and CDR2: SGHVS and FQNEAQ. V lost 3 bases, J lost 3 bases, and 1 base stayed unmatched. This CDR3 comprises 15 residues.

The J gene is TRBJ1-1, the V gene TRBV9; a possible D gene is TRBD1 (5 bases). Germline V gene lookup returns CDR1 SGDLS and CDR2 YYNGEE. Trimming took off 2 bases at V and 1 base at J, with 9 bases between the two ends. This CDR3 contains 14 residues. CDR3 coding DNA: TGTGCCAGCAGCGTCAGGGCATCGAACACTGAAGCTTTCTTT. The encoded protein is CASSVRASNTEAFF.

There are many counts of this clonotype. The genes are TRBV5-5 and TRBJ2-3; TRBD2 matches 9 bases. Germline trimming cut 4 bases from V and 3 bases from J; bases unmatched to any gene: 6. Germline loops: CDR1 SGHKS, CDR2 YYEKEE (reference sequence). This CDR3 has 15 residues. This CDR3 is CASSTGLARTDTQYF. The CDR3 coding sequence is TGTGCCAGCAGCACCGGACTAGCGAGGACAGATACGCAGTATTTT. Together with reference TRBV5-5 and TRBJ2-3, the CDR3 gives the full variable domain: DAGVTQSPTHLIKTRGQQVTLRCSPISGHKSVSWYQQVLGQGPQFIFQYYEKEERGRGNFPDRFSARQFPNYSSELNVNALLLGDSALYLCASSTGLARTDTQYFGPGTRLTVL.

The chain joins TRBV19 to TRBJ2-6; unclear D gene. Trimming cost V 7 bases and J 0 bases, with 10 bases left between them. The CDR3 is made up of 15 amino acids. Per the germline V gene, CDR1 is LNHDA and CDR2 is SQIVND (reference sequence). CDR3 sequence reads: CASTFKVSGANVLTF. CDR3 bases: TGTGCCAGTACCTTCAAGGTCTCTGGGGCCAACGTCCTGACTTTC.

Worth noting for this clonotype: This clone may be a read error of a much larger clone one base away. The chain recombines TRBV4-3 with TRBJ1-2, with D perhaps TRBD1 (5 bases). CDR3 length: 14 amino acids. Germline lookup yields CDR1 LGHNA and CDR2 YSLEER. Trimming pared 0 bases from V and 6 bases from J, leaving 11 bases between. This chain's CDR3 is CASSQESGRDGYTF. In DNA, the CDR3 is TGCGCCAGCAGCCAAGAATCAGGGCGGGATGGCTACACCTTC.